One sample yielded the 3 T cell receptor beta chains listed below, sequenced in a study of blood T cells in healthy people across ages. Primers used in a second PCR of roughly 7 to 12 cycles were a sample-barcoded 5' primer and a J-beta primer mix. A single record per CDR3 protein comes from TCRdb applying MiXCR to the 5' RACE reads. The table lists around 1.7 million distinct CDR3 sequences, approximately 30% of them singletons. The sequenced material came from blood. The receptors here all came from a woman in her twenties or thirties in good health.

This clonotype showed up many times. The chain carries TRBV5-6 and TRBJ2-4; TRBD2 is a possible D gene (6 bases). V was trimmed by 0 bases and J by 7 bases, leaving 11 bases between them. This CDR3 is 14 amino acids long. Germline V gene sequence: CDR1 SGHDT, CDR2 YYEEEE. The CDR3 DNA reads as TGTGCCAGCAGCTTGGTTAGGGGAGGTAACATTCAGTACTTC. Its protein product is CASSLVRGGNIQYF.

The genes are TRBV29-1 and TRBJ1-6; TRBD1 matches 7 bases. Germline CDR1 reads SQVTM; CDR2 reads ANQGSEA. The CDR3 consists of 13 residues. Trimming removed 3 bases from V and 9 bases from J; junction bases left unmatched: 5. CDR3 bases: TGCAGCGTTGAGCCCAACAGGGGTTCACCCCTCCACTTT. Encoded protein: CSVEPNRGSPLHF.

Ten or more counts support this clonotype. V and J are TRBV6-6 and TRBJ2-1; 7 bases align to TRBD2. Germline assignment: CDR1 MNHNY and CDR2 SVGAGI (reference sequence). With V trimmed by 6 bases and J by 9 bases, 14 bases remained unmatched. The CDR3 extends over 15 amino acids. CDR3 amino acids: CASSLPGGRAGEQFF. DNA of the CDR3: TGTGCCAGCAGCCTCCCCGGGGGGAGGGCCGGTGAGCAGTTCTTC.